The T cell receptor (beta chain) under discussion was sequenced for a study of shared clonotypes between healthy human individuals. Measured with immunoSEQ multiplex PCR; TCRdb has only the in-frame clones, and not every one. Among fewer than 850,000 clones listed, about nine tenths were seen once. The CDR3 totals 12 residues. Trimming cost V 1 base and J 11 bases, with 11 bases left between them. CDR1 and CDR2 (germline): SGHVS, FQNEAQ. Sequenced: memory CD8+ T cells from PBMCs. The subset is: CD45RO+ cells pooled with CCR7-negative TemRA cells. V and J are TRBV7-8 and TRBJ1-1; TRBD1 is a possible D gene (5 bases). The sequence was collected from a man aged 18 to 29 in good health. Some clones in this sample may be carry-over from other donors' samples. The DNA of the CDR3 is TGTGCCAGCAGCTTAGTAGGAGGGACGGCTTTCTTT. Translated: CASSLVGGTAFF.